The 20 T cell receptor beta chains in this list originate from one sample, sequenced in a study of T cell changes during pregnancy in multiple sclerosis. The method was immunoSEQ multiplex PCR; TCRdb's version includes in-frame clones alone and lacks a portion of them. The data show about 67,000 clones, 91% seen once. This specimen consisted of peripheral blood, obtained in the second trimester of pregnancy. All receptors derive from a female donor with multiple sclerosis, enrolled in a pregnancy study.

The chain uses TRBV2 and TRBJ1-4; TRBD1 aligns across 8 bases. CDR1 and CDR2 (germline): SNHLY, FYNNEI. Unmatched junction bases numbered 11, after V lost 6 bases and J lost 5 bases. There are 16 residues in the CDR3. CDR3: CASSGSGQGRNEKLFF. The CDR3 DNA reads TGTGCCAGCAGCGGTTCCGGACAGGGAAGAAATGAAAAACTGTTTTTT.

The chain combines TRBV7-9 with TRBJ2-1; 11 bases align to TRBD2. The V and J ends lost 4 bases and 4 bases, in that order; junction bases with no gene match: 6. The germline gives CDR1 SEHNR, CDR2 FQNEAQ (reference sequence). This CDR3 is 16 amino acids long. CDR3 DNA sequence: TGTGCCAGCAGCTCGAGGGGGACTAGCGGTTACAATGAGCAGTTCTTC. Its protein product is CASSSRGTSGYNEQFF.

The genes are TRBV10-1 and TRBJ2-1, with D hard to call. The CDR3 runs 12 residues. Looked up from germline, CDR1 is WNHNN and CDR2 is SYGVQD (reference sequence). V was trimmed by 5 bases and J by 2 bases, leaving 4 bases between them. In DNA, the CDR3 is TGCGCCAGCAGTCCGGCCTACAATGAGCAGTTCTTC. Its translation is CASSPAYNEQFF.

The chain has TRBV11-2 and TRBJ2-7; TRBD1 might be the D (6 bases). Germline V CDR1 and CDR2: SGHAT, FQNNGV. V lost 1 base, J lost 2 bases, and 9 bases lay in between. This CDR3 is built from 14 residues. The CDR3 here is CASSLGTETYEQYF. The CDR3 nucleotides are TGTGCCAGCAGCTTAGGGACAGAGACCTACGAGCAGTACTTC. Looking up the rest from reference TRBV11-2 and TRBJ2-7 gives the full variable domain: EAGVAQSPRYKIIEKRQSVAFWCNPISGHATLYWYQQILGQGPKLLIQFQNNGVVDDSQLPKDRFSAERLKGVDSTLKIQPAKLEDSAVYLCASSLGTETYEQYFGPGTRLTVT.

The chain combines TRBV10-3 with TRBJ1-3, with D perhaps matching TRBD1 (5 bases). This CDR3 has 13 amino acids. Trimming cost V 11 bases and J 2 bases, with 13 bases left between them. Germline V gene sequence: CDR1 ENHRY, CDR2 SYGVKD. CDR3 coding DNA: TGTGCCGGGAGGGAGGGGACTGGAAACACCATATATTTT. Encoded protein: CAGREGTGNTIYF.

The rearrangement joins TRBV4-3 to TRBJ2-7; 8 bases match TRBD2. The CDR3 contains 17 residues. CDR1 is LGHNA and CDR2 is YSLEER in the germline V gene. V was pared by 0 bases and J by 0 bases, with 7 bases of the junction left unmatched. CDR3: CASSQERGGPFSYEQYF. CDR3 DNA sequence: TGCGCCAGCAGCCAAGAGCGCGGGGGGCCGTTCTCCTACGAGCAGTACTTC.

The chain uses TRBV25-1 and TRBJ2-2, with D perhaps matching TRBD1 (6 bases). The CDR3 totals 17 residues. V was trimmed by 4 bases and J by 1 base, leaving 16 bases between them. CDR1 is MGHDK and CDR2 is SYGVNS in the germline V gene. CDR3 residues: CASSVIRDTLNTGELFF. In DNA, the CDR3 is TGTGCCAGCAGTGTTATCCGGGACACCTTGAACACCGGGGAGCTGTTTTTT.

The chain carries TRBV4-1 and TRBJ2-1; 9 nucleotides match TRBD2. Losses at the gene ends were 2 bases for V and 13 bases for J; bases not matched to a gene: 9. Looked up from germline, CDR1 is MGHRA and CDR2 is YSYEKL. The CDR3 spans 14 residues. The CDR3: CASSQNSLAGLQFF. The CDR3 coding sequence is TGCGCCAGCAGCCAAAATAGCCTAGCGGGACTTCAGTTCTTC.

The chain links TRBV7-7 to TRBJ2-2, with unresolved D. The germline V gene encodes CDR1 SSHAT and CDR2 FNYEAQ (reference sequence). The germline V and J ends were trimmed by 5 bases and 0 bases, with 10 bases remaining between them. The CDR3 has 15 amino acids. CDR3 amino acids: CASSPVGANTGELFF. The DNA for the CDR3 is TGTGCCAGCAGCCCAGTGGGCGCGAACACCGGGGAGCTGTTTTTT.

This clone was counted once. The rearrangement uses TRBV11-2 and TRBJ2-5; 12 bases map to TRBD2. Trimming at V came to 4 bases and at J to 5 bases, leaving 5 bases not matched to a gene. The CDR3 covers 15 residues. Looked up from germline, CDR1 is SGHAT and CDR2 is FQNNGV. Here the CDR3 DNA reads TGTGCCAGCAGCTCTGGACTAGCGGGAAAGGAGACCCAGTACTTC. Amino acid sequence: CASSSGLAGKETQYF.

This clone appeared a single time. The chain employs TRBV6-6 and TRBJ1-2; D possibly corresponds to TRBD1 (6 bases). Trimming took 0 bases from V and 4 from J, leaving 12 bases between them. Germline V CDR1 and CDR2: MNHNY, SVGAGI (reference sequence). The CDR3 is 15 amino acids. CDR3 bases: TGTGCCAGCAGTTACTCGGGCAGGGGTGGCTATGGCTACACCTTC. It translates to CASSYSGRGGYGYTF.

The chain uses TRBV27 and TRBJ2-3, with 9 bases matching TRBD1. Germline V gene lookup returns CDR1 MNHEY and CDR2 SMNVEV (reference sequence). There are 15 residues in the CDR3. The J segment lost 0 bases and the V segment lost 5 bases, leaving 3 bases of the junction unmatched. The chain's CDR3 is CASSPGQGSTDTQYF. CDR3 nucleotide sequence: TGTGCCAGCAGTCCCGGACAGGGGAGCACAGATACGCAGTATTTT.

This chain joins TRBV7-3 and TRBJ2-5; no firm D call. The V and J ends lost 0 bases and 5 bases respectively, with 13 bases between them. Germline V gene lookup returns CDR1 SGHTA and CDR2 FQGTGA. The CDR3 runs 15 residues. The CDR3 nucleotides read TGTGCCAGCAGCTTAACGGGCCTGGCCCTGGAGACCCAGTACTTC. Amino acid sequence: CASSLTGLALETQYF.

The chain employs TRBV28 and TRBJ1-4; D might be TRBD1 (5 bases). CDR3 size: 15 residues. CDR1 and CDR2 (germline): MDHEN, SYDVKM. V was trimmed by 8 bases and J by 5 bases, leaving 18 bases between them. CDR3 sequence reads: CASGLAQRGNEKLFF. In DNA, the CDR3 is TGTGCCAGCGGCCTTGCACAGCGGGGGAATGAAAAACTGTTTTTT.

This rearrangement joins TRBV7-9 to TRBJ2-1, with 7 bases that match TRBD2. V shed 0 bases, J shed 8 bases, and the junction held 10 bases outside the gene matches. The germline V gene has CDR1 SEHNR and CDR2 FQNEAQ (reference sequence). The CDR3 is 16 residues long. CDR3 DNA sequence: TGTGCCAGCAGCTTAGCGGCTAGCGGCGTAGGTGATGAGCAGTTCTTC. It codes for CASSLAASGVGDEQFF.

In its sample, this clone was seen a few times. The chain has TRBV10-3 and TRBJ1-1; 7 nucleotides align to TRBD1. J was trimmed by 6 bases and V by 7 bases; bases with no gene match: 14. Germline lookup yields CDR1 ENHRY and CDR2 SYGVKD. This CDR3 is built from 15 residues. In DNA form, the CDR3 reads TGTGCCATCACTGGGGCGGAGACAGGGATCGCTGAAGCTTTCTTT. Its translation is CAITGAETGIAEAFF.

The genes are TRBV27 and TRBJ1-3, with D hard to call. Germline CDR1 and CDR2: MNHEY and SMNVEV (reference sequence). This CDR3 is 13 amino acids long. Between the trimmed V and J ends, which lost 8 bases and 2 bases, there was a span of 10 bases. CDR3 residues: CASWPQAGNTIYF. In DNA, the CDR3 is TGTGCCAGCTGGCCGCAGGCTGGAAACACCATATATTTT.

The chain combines TRBV7-9 with TRBJ2-2, with a possible D match to TRBD1 (6 bases). CDR3 length equals 17 residues. V was trimmed by 1 base and J by 7 bases, leaving 19 bases between them. CDR1 is SEHNR and CDR2 is FQNEAQ in the germline V gene (reference sequence). In DNA, the CDR3 is TGTGCCAGCAGCTTAGTTCCAGGGGTAAGGGGCGACGGGGAGCTGTTTTTT. The encoded protein is CASSLVPGVRGDGELFF.

The V and J genes are TRBV7-8 and TRBJ2-1, with 10 bases fitting TRBD1. The ends lost 4 bases at V and 5 bases at J; junction bases unmatched: 5. This CDR3 has 15 residues. Germline V gene lookup returns CDR1 SGHVS and CDR2 FQNEAQ. CDR3 sequence reads: CASSSGQGGHNEQFF. The CDR3 DNA reads as TGTGCCAGCAGCTCCGGACAGGGGGGGCACAATGAGCAGTTCTTC.

The chain recombines TRBV7-9 with TRBJ1-1; no definite D call. The germline V and J ends were trimmed by 5 bases and 2 bases, with 9 bases remaining between them. CDR1 and CDR2 from the germline V gene are SEHNR and FQNEAQ (reference sequence). The CDR3 is 13 residues long. The CDR3 sequence: CASSRHSNTEAFF. CDR3 coding DNA: TGTGCCAGCAGCCGACACTCAAACACTGAAGCTTTCTTT.